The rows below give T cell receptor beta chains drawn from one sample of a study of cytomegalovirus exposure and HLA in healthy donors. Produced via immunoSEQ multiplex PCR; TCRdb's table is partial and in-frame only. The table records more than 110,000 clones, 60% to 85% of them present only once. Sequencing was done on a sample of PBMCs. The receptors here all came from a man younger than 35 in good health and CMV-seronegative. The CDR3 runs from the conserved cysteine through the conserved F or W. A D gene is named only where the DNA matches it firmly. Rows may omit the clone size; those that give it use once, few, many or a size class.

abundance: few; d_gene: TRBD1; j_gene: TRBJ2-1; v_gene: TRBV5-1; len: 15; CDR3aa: CASSLSQGAYNEQFF; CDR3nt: TGCGCCAGCAGCTTGAGCCAGGGGGCTTACAATGAGCAGTTCTTC
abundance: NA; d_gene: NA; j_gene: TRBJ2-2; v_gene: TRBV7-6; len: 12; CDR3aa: CASSLLAGELFF; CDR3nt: TGTGCCAGCAGCCTTTTAGCCGGGGAGCTGTTTTTT
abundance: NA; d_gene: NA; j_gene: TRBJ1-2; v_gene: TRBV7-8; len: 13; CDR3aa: CASSPLFYDGYTF; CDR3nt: TGTGCCAGCAGCCCTCTTTTCTATGATGGCTACACCTTC
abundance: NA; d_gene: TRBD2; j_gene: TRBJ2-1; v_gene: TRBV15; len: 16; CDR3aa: CATSNELAGVYNEQFF; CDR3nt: TGTGCCACCAGCAATGAACTAGCGGGGGTCTACAATGAGCAGTTCTTC
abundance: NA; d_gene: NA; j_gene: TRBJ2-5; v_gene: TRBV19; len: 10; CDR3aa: CASGGETQYF; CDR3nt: TGTGCCAGTGGAGGGGAGACCCAGTACTTC
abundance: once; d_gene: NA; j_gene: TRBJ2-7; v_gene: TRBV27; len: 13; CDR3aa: CASHRFVSYEQYF; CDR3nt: TGTGCCAGTCACCGGTTCGTTTCCTACGAGCAGTACTTC
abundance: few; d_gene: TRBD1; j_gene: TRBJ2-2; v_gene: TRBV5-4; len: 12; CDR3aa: CASSQGQTELFF; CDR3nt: TGTGCCAGCAGCCAGGGACAGACGGAGCTGTTTTTT
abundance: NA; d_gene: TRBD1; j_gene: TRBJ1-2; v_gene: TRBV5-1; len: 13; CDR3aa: CASSLAGGSGYTF; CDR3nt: TGCGCCAGCAGCTTGGCAGGGGGCTCAGGCTACACCTTC
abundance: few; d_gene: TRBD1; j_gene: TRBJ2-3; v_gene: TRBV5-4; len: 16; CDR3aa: CASSSGDRGPTDTQYF; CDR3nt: TGTGCCAGCAGCTCTGGGGACAGGGGTCCCACAGATACGCAGTATTTT
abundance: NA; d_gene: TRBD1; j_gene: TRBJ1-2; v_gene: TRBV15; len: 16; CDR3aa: CATRVTGEGRTYGYTF; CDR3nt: TGTGCCACCAGGGTGACAGGGGAGGGCAGGACCTATGGCTACACCTTC
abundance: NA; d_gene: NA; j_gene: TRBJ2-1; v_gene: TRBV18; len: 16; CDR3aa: CASSPPAPDRRDEQFF; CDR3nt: TGTGCCAGCTCACCACCGGCACCGGACAGACGGGATGAGCAGTTCTTC
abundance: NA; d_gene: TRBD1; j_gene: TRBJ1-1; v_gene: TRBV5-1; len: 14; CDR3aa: CASTDRGMNTEAFF; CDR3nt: TGCGCCAGCACCGACAGGGGCATGAACACTGAAGCTTTCTTT
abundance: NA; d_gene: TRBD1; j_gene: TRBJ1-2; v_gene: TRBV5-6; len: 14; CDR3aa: CASSIGQGRNGYTF; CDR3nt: TGTGCCAGCAGCATTGGACAGGGGAGGAATGGCTACACCTTC
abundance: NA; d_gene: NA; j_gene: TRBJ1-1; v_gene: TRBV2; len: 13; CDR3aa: CASSEEAGTEAFF; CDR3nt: TGTGCCAGCAGTGAAGAGGCGGGCACTGAAGCTTTCTTT
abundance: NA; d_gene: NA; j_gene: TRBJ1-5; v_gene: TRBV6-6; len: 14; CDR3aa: CASTTGGYNQPQHF; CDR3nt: TGTGCCAGCACCACGGGAGGGTACAATCAGCCCCAGCATTTT
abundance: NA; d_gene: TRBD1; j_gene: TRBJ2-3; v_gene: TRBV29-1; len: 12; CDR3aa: CSATGAADTQYF; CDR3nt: TGCAGCGCCACAGGGGCCGCAGATACGCAGTATTTT
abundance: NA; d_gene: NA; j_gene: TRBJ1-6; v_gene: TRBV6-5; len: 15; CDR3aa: CASREIGAPRSPLHF; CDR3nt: TGTGCCAGCAGGGAGATAGGGGCCCCAAGGTCACCCCTCCACTTT
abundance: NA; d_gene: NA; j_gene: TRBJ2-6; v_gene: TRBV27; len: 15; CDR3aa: CASTTRLSGANVLTF; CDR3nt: TGTGCCAGCACTACCCGATTATCTGGGGCCAACGTCCTGACTTTC
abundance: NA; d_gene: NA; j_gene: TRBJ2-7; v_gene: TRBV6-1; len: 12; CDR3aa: CASSGGGPEQYF; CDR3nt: TGTGCCAGCAGTGGTGGAGGGCCCGAGCAGTACTTC
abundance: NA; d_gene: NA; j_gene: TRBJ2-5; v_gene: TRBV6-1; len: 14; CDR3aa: CASSVQGSQETQYF; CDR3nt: TGTGCCAGCAGTGTTCAGGGGTCCCAAGAGACCCAGTACTTC
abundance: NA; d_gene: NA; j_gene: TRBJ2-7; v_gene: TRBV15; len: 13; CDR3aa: CATSKGWGYEQYF; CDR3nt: TGTGCCACCAGCAAAGGTTGGGGCTACGAGCAGTACTTC
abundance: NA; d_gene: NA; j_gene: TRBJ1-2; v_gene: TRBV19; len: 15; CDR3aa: CASSPKDRADYGYTF; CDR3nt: TGTGCCAGTAGTCCAAAGGACAGAGCCGACTATGGCTACACCTTC
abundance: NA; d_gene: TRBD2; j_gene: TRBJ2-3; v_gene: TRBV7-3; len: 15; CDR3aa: CASSTSGGGLDTQYF; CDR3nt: TGTGCCAGCAGCACTAGCGGGGGGGGGTTAGATACGCAGTATTTT
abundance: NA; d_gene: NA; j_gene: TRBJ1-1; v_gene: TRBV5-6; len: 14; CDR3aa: CASSFYAGISEAFF; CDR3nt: TGTGCCAGCAGCTTTTATGCAGGGATCTCTGAAGCTTTCTTT
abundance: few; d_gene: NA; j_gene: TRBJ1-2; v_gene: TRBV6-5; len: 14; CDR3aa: CASSPAGANYGYTF; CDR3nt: TGTGCCAGCAGCCCCGCGGGAGCTAACTATGGCTACACCTTC
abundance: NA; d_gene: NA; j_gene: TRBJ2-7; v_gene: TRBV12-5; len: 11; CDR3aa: CASGPGYEQYF; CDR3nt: TGTGCTAGTGGGCCAGGCTACGAGCAGTACTTC
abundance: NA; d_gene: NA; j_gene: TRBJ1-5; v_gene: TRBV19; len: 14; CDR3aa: CASSERQALRPQHF; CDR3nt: TGTGCCAGTAGTGAAAGACAGGCCCTTCGGCCCCAGCATTTT
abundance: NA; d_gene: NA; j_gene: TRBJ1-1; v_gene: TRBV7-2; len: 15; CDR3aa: CASSLGPSLNTEAFF; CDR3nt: TGTGCCAGCAGCTTAGGGCCAAGTTTGAACACTGAAGCTTTCTTT
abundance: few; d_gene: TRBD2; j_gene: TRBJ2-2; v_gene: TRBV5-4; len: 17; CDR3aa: CASSLAGLAGNTGELFF; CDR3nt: TGTGCCAGCAGCTTGGCCGGACTAGCGGGGAACACCGGGGAGCTGTTTTTT
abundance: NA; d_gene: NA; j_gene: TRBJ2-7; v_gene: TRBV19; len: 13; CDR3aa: CASGAGISYEQYF; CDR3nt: TGTGCCAGTGGAGCAGGGATAAGCTACGAGCAGTACTTC
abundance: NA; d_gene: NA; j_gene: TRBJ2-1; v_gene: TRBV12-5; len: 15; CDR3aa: CASAPLTRIDNEQFF; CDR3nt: TGTGCTAGTGCCCCTTTGACTAGGATTGACAATGAGCAGTTCTTC
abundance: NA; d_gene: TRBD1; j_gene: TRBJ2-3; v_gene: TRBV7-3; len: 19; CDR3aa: CASSLFGTQGTGQTDTQYF; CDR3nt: TGTGCCAGCAGCTTATTTGGGACGCAGGGGACGGGACAGACAGATACGCAGTATTTT
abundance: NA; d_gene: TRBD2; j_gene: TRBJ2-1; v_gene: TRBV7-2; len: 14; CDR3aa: CASSTSTSGAEQFF; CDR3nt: TGTGCCAGCAGCACCTCGACTAGCGGGGCGGAGCAGTTCTTC
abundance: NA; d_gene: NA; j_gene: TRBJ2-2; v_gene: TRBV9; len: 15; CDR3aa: CASRGTGHAAGELFF; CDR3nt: TGTGCCAGCAGAGGCACGGGACACGCCGCCGGGGAGCTGTTTTTT
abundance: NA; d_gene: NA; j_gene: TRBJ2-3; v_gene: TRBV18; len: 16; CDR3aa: CASSLGTTGSGDTQYF; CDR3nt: TGTGCCAGCTCCTTGGGGACGACAGGTTCGGGGGATACGCAGTATTTT
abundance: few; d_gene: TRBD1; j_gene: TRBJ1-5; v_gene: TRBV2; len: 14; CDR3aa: CASSEQGVSQPQHF; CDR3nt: TGTGCCAGCAGTGAGCAGGGGGTTAGTCAGCCCCAGCATTTT
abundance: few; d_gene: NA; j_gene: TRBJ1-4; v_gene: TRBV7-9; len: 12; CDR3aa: CSGLGGDEKLFF; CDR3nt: TGTTCCGGTCTTGGGGGGGATGAAAAACTGTTTTTT
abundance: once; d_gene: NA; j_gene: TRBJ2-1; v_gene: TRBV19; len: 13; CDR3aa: CASSRGVGDEQFF; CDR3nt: TGTGCCAGTAGTAGGGGGGTGGGAGATGAGCAGTTCTTC
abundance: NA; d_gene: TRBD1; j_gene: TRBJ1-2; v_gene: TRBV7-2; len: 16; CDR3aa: CASSSPRDRVEYGYTF; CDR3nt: TGTGCCAGCAGCTCCCCGAGGGACAGGGTGGAGTATGGCTACACCTTC
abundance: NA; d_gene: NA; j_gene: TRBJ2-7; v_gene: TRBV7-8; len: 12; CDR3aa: CASSQGSHEQYF; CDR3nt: TGTGCCAGCAGTCAGGGTTCCCACGAGCAGTACTTC
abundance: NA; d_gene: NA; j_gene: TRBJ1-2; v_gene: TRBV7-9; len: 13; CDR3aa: CASSPGGGNGYTF; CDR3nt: TGTGCCAGCAGCCCGGGGGGGGGTAACGGCTACACCTTC
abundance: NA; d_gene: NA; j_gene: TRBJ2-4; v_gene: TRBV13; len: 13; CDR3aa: CASSLRVGGIQYF; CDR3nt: TGTGCCAGCAGCCTCAGGGTCGGGGGCATTCAGTACTTC
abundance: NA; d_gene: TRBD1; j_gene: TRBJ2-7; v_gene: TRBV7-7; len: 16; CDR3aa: CASSPHSGQVYYEQYF; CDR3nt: TGTGCTAGCAGCCCCCACTCGGGACAGGTGTACTACGAGCAGTACTTC
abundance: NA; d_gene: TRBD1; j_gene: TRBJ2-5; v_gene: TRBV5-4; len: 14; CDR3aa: CALQQDRAQETQYF; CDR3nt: TGTGCCCTCCAGCAGGACAGGGCCCAGGAGACCCAGTACTTC
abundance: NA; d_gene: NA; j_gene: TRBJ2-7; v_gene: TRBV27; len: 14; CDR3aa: CASSATGGSYEQYF; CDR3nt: TGTGCCAGCAGTGCAACCGGAGGGTCCTACGAGCAGTACTTC
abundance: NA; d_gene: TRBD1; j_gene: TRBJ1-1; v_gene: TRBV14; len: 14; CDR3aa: CASSWTGRLTEAFF; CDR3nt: TGTGCCAGCAGCTGGACAGGGAGGCTGACTGAAGCTTTCTTT
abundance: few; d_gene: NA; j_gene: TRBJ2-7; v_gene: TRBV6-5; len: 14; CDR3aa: CASSYSRVVYEQYF; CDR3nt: TGTGCCAGCAGTTACTCGCGAGTAGTGTACGAGCAGTACTTC